Listed here is a single TCR beta chain. Its specificity is not known. The source of the sample is a study of CD8 T cells in ankylosing spondylitis. Study results and caveats: Typical of ankylosing spondylitis blood, it appeared, was a TCR beta motif of roughly eight highly homologous variants.

Trimming cost V 0 bases and J 7 bases, with 15 bases left between them. The length of the CDR3 is 14 residues. Germline V gene lookup returns CDR1 GTSNPN and CDR2 SVGIG (reference sequence). MiXCR was run by TCRdb on the 5' RACE reads, yielding one entry per CDR3 protein. This table holds around 770,000 distinct CDR3 sequences, under 20% found once. V and J are TRBV30 and TRBJ1-2, with D hard to call. This clonotype was obtained from a male donor with ankylosing spondylitis. Sequenced material: blood, either unsorted or a sorted T cell fraction (not recorded which). The CDR3 here is CAWSVALQIAGYTF. CDR3 in DNA: TGTGCCTGGAGTGTAGCCCTCCAAATCGCTGGCTACACCTTC.